Detailed here is one T cell receptor beta chain. These data come from a study of blood T cell repertoires in COVID-19. About the research overall: Donors in the United States, Italy and Spain gave samples during acute or convalescent COVID-19. From T cells, B-cell-depleted T cells, or PBMCs came the material, which was cDNA or gDNA.

As handled by the study authors: By means of reference gene primer amplification, nucleated cell counts were estimated. Assay used: immunoSEQ multiplex PCR; TCRdb lists only in-frame clones, some missing. V and J calls and clone size are given by that table; D and trimming were obtained from the DNA. There are approximately 320,000 clones in the sample; almost 85% occur only once, and around 7.8% lies in the top ten. The source material was peripheral blood. This TCR derives from a human donor in a cohort sampled during active COVID-19.

This CDR3 is CASSPRPDGIYEQYF. DNA for the CDR3: TGTGCCAGCAGCCCTCGTCCGGACGGGATCTACGAGCAGTACTTC. The chain carries TRBV5-4 and TRBJ2-7; tentatively, D is TRBD2 (5 bases). Germline V CDR1 and CDR2: SGHNT, YYREEE (reference sequence). The CDR3 spans 15 residues. Deletions cut 4 bases from V and 3 bases from J, with 17 bases between.